This T cell receptor beta chain was captured in a study of CD8+ T cells in alopecia areata. Study outcomes and limitations: Normal skin contains resident alphabeta T cells, and these are also sequenced in scalp samples. Researchers report lesional scalp, most notably alopecia totalis/universalis, outstripped normal scalp in clonality. Clarity of TCR sharing across patients fell short of that in mice, possibly HLA-related.

In germline, CDR1 is SEHNR, CDR2 FQNEAQ (reference sequence). V lost 4 bases, J lost 0 bases, and 12 bases lay in between. This CDR3 has 15 residues. With respect to this clone: What it recognizes is unknown.

Collection of lesional scalp punch biopsies and peripheral blood was performed in alopecia areata patients. Once RNA had been extracted, it was reverse transcribed into cDNA to act as the sequencing template. Repertoires were generated with immunoSEQ multiplex PCR, while TCRdb's copy carries only in-frame clones and drops some. The repertoire consists of tens of thousands of clones, with roughly two fifths occurring once and the leading ten covering roughly half. This TCR was recovered from a human donor with alopecia areata. The chain is built from TRBV7-9 and TRBJ2-5; D perhaps matches TRBD2 (5 bases). The material sequenced was NKG2D-low CD8+ T cells sorted from blood. CDR3 nucleotide sequence: TGTGCCAGCAGCTCGTCCCTGGACTACCAAGAGACCCAGTACTTC. Its translation: CASSSSLDYQETQYF.